This T cell receptor beta chain was identified during a study of blood T cell repertoires in COVID-19. In the study overall: Acute and convalescent COVID-19 specimens originated in the United States, Italy and Spain. Nucleic acid was either cDNA or gDNA, and it came from T cells, B-cell-depleted T cells, or PBMCs.

Germline V gene data show CDR1 as MDHEN and CDR2 as SYDVKM. The CDR3 has 14 amino acids. Trimming removed 5 bases from V and 8 bases from J; junction bases left unmatched: 7. In the original processing: Estimates of nucleated cell counts were drawn from the amplification of reference gene primers. Sequenced by immunoSEQ multiplex PCR; TCRdb stores in-frame clones only, minus some. D and trimming come from the DNA, and the V and J calls and clone size come from that table. This table has some 100,000 clones, more than 90% appearing once. Sequenced: peripheral blood. The receptor was derived from a man between 65 and 85 years old with acute or convalescent COVID-19. The chain joins TRBV28 to TRBJ1-4, with 8 positions matching TRBD1. The CDR3 region is CASSPGQAEEKLFF. The CDR3 DNA reads as TGTGCCAGCAGTCCGGGACAGGCAGAGGAAAAACTGTTTTTT.